This T cell receptor beta chain was found in a study of regulatory T cells in long-lasting Graves disease. Trimming removed 5 bases at V and 0 bases at J, with 18 bases between. CDR3 length equals 17 residues. Germline V gene lookup returns CDR1 SGHAT and CDR2 FQDESV (reference sequence). The time point: newly diagnosed GD, antithyroid drugs for less than 3 months. With RNA extracted from PBMCs as input, the TCR library was made. CDR3-region Arm-PCR and iRepertoire HTBI primers produced the TCR beta libraries. MiXCR was run by TCRdb on the multiplex PCR reads, yielding one entry per CDR3 protein. The sample lists some 600,000 distinct CDR3 sequences, roughly 15% seen once, with 12% in the top ten. The same sample was also used in a study of T cells in Graves' hyperthyroidism and ophthalmopathy. That work contributes: Diagnosis rested on symptoms, serum thyroxine and TRAb, thyroid ultrasound, and orbital computed tomography. Appearing also in blood were most of the thyroid clonotypes expanded above 0.001.

This receptor was obtained from a man aged 18 to 30 with Graves disease. The sample was peripheral blood mononuclear cells (PBMCs), taken at new diagnosis, from a patient treated with antithyroid drugs. The chain is built from TRBV11-1 and TRBJ2-3; either TRBD1 or TRBD2 may fit D (7 bases each). The CDR3 DNA reads TGTGCCAGCAGCCCTGGGAGGGGGCGGTCTAGCACAGATACGCAGTATTTT. Protein: CASSPGRGRSSTDTQYF.